The rows below give T cell receptor beta chains drawn from one sample of a study of a mutant IDH1 vaccine in newly diagnosed glioma. Their recognized antigens are unknown. Repertoires were generated with immunoSEQ multiplex PCR, while TCRdb's copy carries only in-frame clones and drops some. The sample carries 44,000 or so clones, 81% recorded once. The specimen comprised PBMCs, sampled from a glioma patient whose treatment included an IDH1 peptide vaccine. These receptors all stem from a woman aged 40 to 50 with glioma. Some clones in this sample may be carry-over from other donors' samples. CDR3s include the opening cysteine and the closing phenylalanine or tryptophan. A D gene is named only where the DNA matches it firmly. Expanded clones are given a class, and other clones once, few, many or no size at all.

TRBV6-5	15	-	TRBJ2-1	-	TGTGCCACCCCGCGGGGTCCCACCTTCTACAATGAGCAGTTCTTC	CATPRGPTFYNEQFF
TRBV27	12	-	TRBJ2-2	-	TGTGCCAGCAGTCAGGGCACCGGGGAGCTGTTTTTT	CASSQGTGELFF
TRBV7-9	15	-	TRBJ1-1	-	TGTGCCAGCAGCTTAGGTAGCAGGGTGGACACTGAAGCTTTCTTT	CASSLGSRVDTEAFF
TRBV4-2	15	-	TRBJ2-1	TRBD2	TGTGCCAGCAGCACACCCTCAGGACTAGCAGTCGAGCAGTTCTTC	CASSTPSGLAVEQFF
TRBV7-5	14	-	TRBJ2-7	-	TGTGCCAGAAGCTTAGAGTTGGCAGCCTACGAGCAGTACTTC	CARSLELAAYEQYF
TRBV13	15	-	TRBJ2-7	-	TGTGCCAGCAGCTTCTCTCACGGGTTTCCCTACGAGCAGTACTTC	CASSFSHGFPYEQYF
TRBV2	15	-	TRBJ1-5	TRBD1	TGTGCCAGCAGATCAAAGTCAGGGGGGAATCAGCCCCAGCATTTT	CASRSKSGGNQPQHF
TRBV7-2	14	-	TRBJ2-7	-	TGTGCCAGCAGCTCTTCCCCCTACAGCTACGAGCAGTACTTC	CASSSSPYSYEQYF
TRBV29-1	12	-	TRBJ2-1	-	TGCAGCCCCCGTGGGGAGGCCAATGAGCAGTTCTTC	CSPRGEANEQFF
TRBV5-6	14	-	TRBJ2-3	TRBD1	TGTGCCAGCAGCCTTCCAGGGGGCCCAGATACGCAGTATTTT	CASSLPGGPDTQYF
TRBV29-1	11	-	TRBJ1-1	-	TGCAGCGTCAGGGTGAACACTGAAGCTTTCTTT	CSVRVNTEAFF
TRBV4-3	16	-	TRBJ2-4	-	TGCGCCAGCAGCCAAGTGGCCGGGATAGCCAAAAACATTCAGTACTTC	CASSQVAGIAKNIQYF
TRBV9	16	-	TRBJ2-4	TRBD1	TGTGCCAGCAGCGTAGCTGACAGGGGGTACAAAAACATTCAGTACTTC	CASSVADRGYKNIQYF
TRBV18	16	-	TRBJ2-7	-	TGTGCCAGCTCCTTGGGGAGAGGGGCGGACTCCTACGAGCAGTACTTC	CASSLGRGADSYEQYF
TRBV2	12	medium-sized	TRBJ1-1	-	TGTGCCAGCCGGGAGGGAACCCTTGAAGCTTTCTTT	CASREGTLEAFF
TRBV7-2	15	-	TRBJ1-4	-	TGTGCCAGCAGCACTCAACAGTCCCCTAATGAAAAACTGTTTTTT	CASSTQQSPNEKLFF
TRBV9	15	few	TRBJ2-7	TRBD2	TGTGCCAGCAGCGTAAGCGGGAGGGCCGCAGAAGAGCAGTACTTC	CASSVSGRAAEEQYF